This TCR beta chain was obtained from a study of blood T cell repertoires in COVID-19. In the study overall: The analysed material was cDNA or gDNA that came from T cells, B-cell-depleted T cells, or PBMCs.

In the authors' methods: Amplification with reference gene primers provided the estimates of nucleated cell counts. The protocol was immunoSEQ multiplex PCR, while the TCRdb copy is restricted to in-frame clones and leaves out a portion. The DNA was the basis for D and trimming; V, J and clone size are from that table. The sample contains some 300,000 clones, around 90% of which appear only once. The germline V gene has CDR1 MDHEN and CDR2 SYDVKM. CDR3 length: 11 amino acids. V was cut by 5 bases and J by 10 bases, with 9 bases left in between. The sequenced material came from peripheral blood. This TCR came from an older man with acute or convalescent COVID-19. The V and J genes are TRBV28 and TRBJ2-1; no clear D. The chain's CDR3 is CASSAVREQFF. CDR3 nucleotide sequence: TGTGCCAGCAGTGCCGTGAGGGAGCAGTTCTTC.